The 17 T cell receptor beta chains below all came from one sample that was sequenced in a study of cytomegalovirus exposure and HLA in healthy donors. PCR used 60 Vbeta primers and 13 Jbeta primers. Generated by immunoSEQ multiplex PCR, the TCRdb table keeps only in-frame clones and is missing some. The data hold more than 150,000 clones, with 70% to 85% observed a single time. The material sequenced was PBMCs. These receptors were collected from a man in his late teens or twenties in good health and CMV-seronegative.

The CDR3: CASSVIRGGSTEAFF. DNA of the CDR3: TGTGCCAGCAGCGTAATCAGGGGTGGGAGCACTGAAGCTTTCTTT. The chain employs TRBV9 and TRBJ1-1, with a weak D call TRBD1 (6 bases). The CDR3 is 15 amino acids. Trimming cost V 1 base and J 4 bases, with 14 bases left between them. Per germline, CDR1 SGDLS and CDR2 YYNGEE.

The chain combines TRBV13 with TRBJ2-5; TRBD1 might be the D (6 bases). The end of the DNA is better explained by TRBJ2-7, so the J call may be wrong. The CDR3 runs 15 residues. CDR1 and CDR2 from the germline V gene are PRHDT and FYEKMQ (reference sequence). This CDR3 reads CASSLVVRGSYEQYF. CDR3 bases: TGTGCCAGCAGCTTAGTTGTCAGGGGCAGCTACGAGCAGTACTTC.

The chain couples TRBV6-1 to TRBJ1-1, with a tentative D call TRBD1 (5 bases). The CDR3 spans 15 residues. Looked up from germline, CDR1 is MNHNS and CDR2 is SASEGT. Trimming cost V 3 bases and J 10 bases, with 21 bases left between them. The CDR3 nucleotides read TGTGCCAGCAGTGATCAGTTTAAGGGGCTTGGTGCAGCTTTCTTT. It yields the protein CASSDQFKGLGAAFF.

V is TRBV4-3 and J is TRBJ2-7, with a tentative D call TRBD1 (5 bases). CDR1 is LGHNA and CDR2 is YSLEER in the germline V gene. The V gene lost 0 bases and the J gene lost 5 bases, with 17 bases spanning the gap. The length of the CDR3 is 16 residues. Here the CDR3 DNA reads TGCGCCAGCAGCCAAGATGTCCAGGGCCGGTTGAACGAGCAGTACTTC. It yields the protein CASSQDVQGRLNEQYF.

The chain joins TRBV25-1 to TRBJ2-5, with D possibly TRBD1 on 5 matching bases. Gene TRBJ2-7 matches the end of the DNA better, so the J call may be wrong. The V gene's germline CDR1 is MGHDK and CDR2 SYGVNS. The CDR3 sequence is 12 residues long. Written as DNA, the CDR3 is TGTGCCAGCAGTGATTACAGGTACGAGCAGTACTTC. Protein product: CASSDYRYEQYF.

The genes are TRBV29-1 and TRBJ1-2; D gene ambiguous. The germline CDR1 and CDR2 sequences are SQVTM and ANQGSEA. V was clipped by 6 bases and J by 8 bases, with 19 bases between them. This CDR3 has 13 residues. The CDR3 DNA is TGCAGCGTCGAGGGCGAGGCAGTATTGGGCTACACCTTC. Its translation: CSVEGEAVLGYTF.

The chain is built from TRBV5-1 and TRBJ2-5; 9 positions match TRBD1. Germline CDR1 SGHRS, CDR2 YFSETQ. With 1 base clipped from V and 5 bases from J, the junction kept 6 bases outside the gene matches. The CDR3 covers 15 residues. The CDR3 here is CASSLQGQGYETQYF. The CDR3 coding sequence is TGCGCCAGCAGCTTGCAGGGACAGGGTTACGAGACCCAGTACTTC.

The chain joins TRBV7-8 to TRBJ2-2, with TRBD1 matching 7 bases. Looked up from germline, CDR1 is SGHVS and CDR2 is FQNEAQ. Germline trimming cut 4 bases from V and 4 bases from J; bases unmatched to any gene: 12. The CDR3 spans 17 residues. The CDR3 bases are TGTGCCAGCAGCTCTATCCTTACAGGGGTCGGCACCGGGGAGCTGTTTTTT. It is translated as CASSSILTGVGTGELFF.

Notes on this clone: The junction does not match germline at one end; this may be a read error. The chain has TRBV18 and TRBJ2-7, with 8 bases lining up with TRBD1. The CDR3 totals 14 residues. CDR1 and CDR2 from the germline V gene are KGHSH and LQKENI. The CDR3 sequence is CASSPPTTGGEQYF. As DNA, the CDR3 is TGTGCCAGCTCGCCACCGACCACAGGGGGCGAGCAGTACTTC.

The chain uses TRBV30 and TRBJ2-4; 15 bases fit TRBD2. Germline V gives CDR1 GTSNPN, CDR2 SVGIG (reference sequence). V lost 2 bases, J lost 7 bases, and 3 bases stayed unmatched. The CDR3 contains 15 residues. This chain's CDR3 is CAWSLGLAGGNIQYF. CDR3 nucleotides: TGTGCCTGGAGTTTAGGACTAGCGGGAGGGAACATTCAGTACTTC.

V and J are TRBV6-4 and TRBJ1-2; 7 bases line up with TRBD1. Germline V gene data show CDR1 as MRHNA and CDR2 as SNTAGT. CDR3 length: 16 amino acids. J gave up 4 bases and V 6 bases, and 14 bases lay outside the gene matches. The CDR3 protein is CASSPGDSGISYGYTF. CDR3 nucleotides: TGTGCCAGCAGCCCCGGGGACAGCGGAATATCCTATGGCTACACCTTC.

The count of this clone is one. V is TRBV21-1 and J is TRBJ2-5; TRBD2, as called in the table, went unchecked against the DNA. TRBV21-1 is termed a pseudogene. The CDR3 has 16 residues. The CDR3 reads CASSTPSAGGQETQYF. CDR3 in DNA: TGTGCCAGCAGCACTCCCTCGGCGGGGGGCCAAGAGACCCAGTACTTC.

The chain has TRBV30 and TRBJ1-5; D is perhaps TRBD1 (6 bases). In germline, CDR1 is GTSNPN, CDR2 SVGIG (reference sequence). This CDR3 is built from 14 residues. Trimming cost V 2 bases and J 4 bases, with 12 bases left between them. The CDR3 reads CAWSTGRENQPQHF. The CDR3 nucleotides read TGTGCCTGGAGTACAGGGAGGGAGAATCAGCCCCAGCATTTT.

This rearrangement joins TRBV5-4 to TRBJ2-1; 11 bases line up with TRBD2. With V trimmed by 7 bases and J by 8 bases, 14 bases remained unmatched. Germline V CDR1 and CDR2: SGHNT, YYREEE (reference sequence). The CDR3 extends over 16 amino acids. The CDR3 DNA reads TGTGCCAGCCAAAGGGGTAGCGGGGGGGCCAGGGATGAGCAGTTCTTC. Its protein is CASQRGSGGARDEQFF.

This clone was seen only once. This chain links TRBV2 with TRBJ2-1; perhaps TRBD2 as D (5 bases). CDR3 length equals 12 residues. The V gene's germline CDR1 is SNHLY and CDR2 FYNNEI. The ends were cut back, 6 bases at V and 12 bases at J, with 15 bases in the middle. The CDR3 loop reads CASRVGRQGQFF. The CDR3 DNA follows: TGTGCCAGCAGAGTTGGGAGACAAGGGCAGTTCTTC.

This CDR3 reads CASSLGRGLYEQYF. The CDR3 DNA is TGTGCCAGCAGCTTAGGGAGGGGGCTCTACGAGCAGTACTTC. This chain uses TRBV7-8 with TRBJ2-7; tentative D call: TRBD1 (7 bases). V lost 1 base and J 3 bases, leaving 10 bases between the germline ends. Germline values: CDR1 SGHVS, CDR2 FQNEAQ. The CDR3 has 14 residues.

As for this clone: This sample includes further DNA sequences coding for the same CDR3. The chain joins TRBV5-1 to TRBJ1-6, with 7 positions matching TRBD1. The CDR3 has 18 residues. Germline V CDR1 and CDR2: SGHRS, YFSETQ. The V and J ends lost 3 bases and 8 bases, in that order; junction bases with no gene match: 17. CDR3 in DNA: TGCGCCAGCAGCTCCACAACCCCGACAGGGATACTCCATTCACCCCTCCACTTT. Translated: CASSSTTPTGILHSPLHF.